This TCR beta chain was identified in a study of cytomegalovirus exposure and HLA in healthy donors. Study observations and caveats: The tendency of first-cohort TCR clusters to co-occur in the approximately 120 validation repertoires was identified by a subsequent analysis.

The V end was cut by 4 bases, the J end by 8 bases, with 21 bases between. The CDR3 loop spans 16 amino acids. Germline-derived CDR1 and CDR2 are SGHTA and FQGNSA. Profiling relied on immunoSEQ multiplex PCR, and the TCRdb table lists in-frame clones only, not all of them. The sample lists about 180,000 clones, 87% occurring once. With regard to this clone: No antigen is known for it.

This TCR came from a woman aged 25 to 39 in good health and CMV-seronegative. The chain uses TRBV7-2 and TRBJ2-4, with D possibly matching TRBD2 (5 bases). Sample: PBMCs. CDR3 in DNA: TGTGCCAGCAGCTCCCGGGGTTGGCCGTCCCAGGACATTCAGTACTTC. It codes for CASSSRGWPSQDIQYF.